The 4 T cell receptor beta chains below all came from one sample that was sequenced in a study of cytomegalovirus exposure and HLA in healthy donors. The PCR contained 60 Vbeta and 13 Jbeta primers. Assay used: immunoSEQ multiplex PCR; TCRdb lists only in-frame clones, some missing. The sample has about 180,000 clones, almost 85% seen once. The sample comprised PBMCs. Source of these receptors: a woman aged 50 to 65 in good health and CMV-seronegative.

The chain is built from TRBV21-1 and TRBJ2-7; TRBD1, as called in the table, went unchecked against the DNA. TRBV21-1 is labeled a pseudogene. This CDR3 has 17 residues. CDR3 in DNA: TGTGCCAGCAGCCCATCGTGGGGCTCTCCGTATGGCTACGAGCAGTACTTC. Protein product: CASSPSWGSPYGYEQYF.

The chain couples TRBV19 to TRBJ2-1; 7 nucleotides agree with TRBD2. CDR3 length: 13 amino acids. Germline CDR1 is LNHDA and CDR2 is SQIVND (reference sequence). The CDR3 region has the DNA TGTGCAACCCGAGGGACTAACAACAATGAGCAGTTCTTC. Its protein is CATRGTNNNEQFF.

This chain connects TRBV18 to TRBJ2-1, with TRBD1 matching 8 bases. The length of the CDR3 is 16 residues. Germline V gives CDR1 KGHSH, CDR2 LQKENI. The junction had 11 bases not matched to a gene; V was cut back by 3 bases and J by 7 bases. The CDR3 reads CASSPQRQGHSNEQFF. DNA for the CDR3: TGTGCCAGCTCACCTCAGAGACAGGGGCACAGTAATGAGCAGTTCTTC.

CDR3 loop: CASSPWAENTEAFF. The DNA for the CDR3 is TGTGCCAGCTCACCATGGGCAGAGAACACTGAAGCTTTCTTT. The J gene is TRBJ1-1, the V gene TRBV18; D not resolved. Per germline, CDR1 KGHSH and CDR2 LQKENI. The ends were cut back, 2 bases at V and 1 base at J, with 8 bases in the middle. The length of the CDR3 is 14 residues.